The present TCR beta chain was sequenced within a study of cytomegalovirus exposure and HLA in healthy donors. The study's findings and limits: As immune exposure information, only CMV serostatus was available. Among TCR beta chains, those listed as cytomegalovirus-associated numbered over 150. Indistinguishable V segments, including TRBV6-2 and TRBV6-3, were excluded. Several of the most significant clusters appeared, in a later analysis, to be linked to common viral pathogens.

As for this clone: The antigen remains unidentified.

Germline lookup yields CDR1 SGHTA and CDR2 FQGNSA. V dropped 5 bases and J dropped 10; count of bases not matched to a gene: 9. CDR3 length: 14 amino acids. PCR primers comprised 60 Vbeta and 13 Jbeta primers. TCRdb's table, derived via immunoSEQ multiplex PCR, lists solely in-frame clones and lacks some. The profile shows approximately 160,000 clones, 55% to 70% of them singletons. The V call is TRBV7-2, the J call TRBJ2-1; 9 bases fit TRBD1. Sequencing was performed on PBMCs. The receptor's source is a woman aged 40 to 50 in good health and CMV-seropositive. As DNA, the CDR3 is TGTGCCAGCAGCATACCAAACAGGGGGCACGAGCAGTTCTTC. Its translation: CASSIPNRGHEQFF. The full variable domain, completed using reference TRBV7-2 and TRBJ2-1, is GAGVSQSPSNKVTEKGKDVELRCDPISGHTALYWYRQSLGQGLEFLIYFQGNSAPDKSGLPSDRFSAERTGGSVSTLTIQRTQQEDSAVYLCASSIPNRGHEQFFGPGTRLTVL.